These T cell receptor beta chains were read from a single sample in a study of technical replicates of blood from a handful of donors. Clones were sequenced by immunoSEQ multiplex PCR, and TCRdb holds only the in-frame ones, with some missing. This sample has around 67,000 clones; nearly 97% occur once, and the top ten carry 0.24%. Sequencing was performed on T cells isolated from PBMCs. The receptors here all came from a human donor in good health. Each CDR3 is given with its conserved first and last residue. A D gene is named only where the DNA matches it firmly. Some rows have no size entry. The others give once, few or many, or a class for an expanded clone.

V gene	D gene	J gene	clone size	CDR3 protein	CDR3 DNA
TRBV4-1	TRBD2	TRBJ2-1	.	CASSQGLAGYNEQFF	TGCGCCAGCAGCCAAGGGTTAGCGGGATACAATGAGCAGTTCTTC
TRBV10-3	.	TRBJ2-4	.	CAISESGRYLAKNIQYF	TGTGCCATCAGTGAGTCGGGCAGATATCTAGCCAAAAACATTCAGTACTTC
TRBV6-6	.	TRBJ2-7	.	CASSYSRAEVYEQYF	TGTGCCAGCAGTTACTCGAGAGCGGAGGTTTACGAGCAGTACTTC
TRBV28	.	TRBJ1-1	.	CASRAMEGGTEAFF	TGTGCCAGTCGAGCCATGGAGGGAGGCACTGAAGCTTTCTTT
TRBV5-1	TRBD1	TRBJ2-7	once	CASTDARRTDREQYF	TGCGCCAGCACCGACGCTCGGCGGACGGACAGGGAGCAGTACTTC
TRBV19	.	TRBJ1-2	.	CASSIVGRLRGYGYTF	TGTGCCAGTAGTATAGTAGGGCGCCTACGGGGGTATGGCTACACCTTC
TRBV9	TRBD1	TRBJ1-1	.	CASSDRDSHTEAFF	TGTGCCAGCAGCGACCGGGACAGCCACACTGAAGCTTTCTTT
TRBV28	.	TRBJ1-3	.	CASSLLTAVSGNTIYF	TGTGCCAGCAGTTTACTGACAGCCGTCTCTGGAAACACCATATATTTT
TRBV6-4	.	TRBJ1-1	.	CASSSDMNTEAFF	TGTGCCAGCAGTTCAGACATGAACACTGAAGCTTTCTTT
TRBV19	.	TRBJ1-1	.	CASSIDLGKDEAFF	TGTGCCAGTAGTATAGATCTAGGAAAGGATGAAGCTTTCTTT
TRBV9	TRBD2	TRBJ2-7	.	CASSESGASYEQYF	TGTGCCAGCAGCGAGAGCGGGGCCTCCTACGAGCAGTACTTC
TRBV11-2	TRBD1	TRBJ1-3	.	CASSSSAGTASSGNTIYF	TGTGCCAGCAGCTCCAGCGCAGGGACAGCCTCGTCTGGAAACACCATATATTTT
TRBV4-2	TRBD2	TRBJ2-1	.	CASSQMGLAGNNEQFF	TGTGCCAGCAGCCAGATGGGACTAGCGGGGAACAATGAGCAGTTCTTC
TRBV29-1	.	TRBJ2-1	.	CSVETELLDEQFF	TGCAGCGTTGAGACAGAACTTCTCGATGAGCAGTTCTTC
TRBV7-9	TRBD1	TRBJ2-7	.	CASSGPGQGRGEQYF	TGTGCCAGCAGCGGTCCGGGACAGGGGAGGGGCGAGCAGTACTTC
TRBV5-1	.	TRBJ2-1	.	CASRYSVEQFF	TGCGCCAGCAGGTATAGCGTTGAGCAGTTCTTC
TRBV5-6	TRBD1	TRBJ2-7	.	CASSPGTGSYEQYF	TGTGCCAGCAGCCCCGGGACAGGTTCCTACGAGCAGTACTTC
TRBV5-1	.	TRBJ2-2	.	CASSVGTLNTGELFF	TGCGCCAGCAGCGTTGGGACTTTGAACACCGGGGAGCTGTTTTTT
TRBV28	TRBD2	TRBJ2-1	.	CASSPTGLAHNEQFF	TGTGCCAGCAGTCCCACAGGACTAGCTCACAATGAGCAGTTCTTC
TRBV12-5	TRBD1	TRBJ2-1	.	CASGETGTGATNEQFF	TGTGCTAGTGGTGAGACCGGGACAGGGGCCACCAATGAGCAGTTCTTC
TRBV5-1	.	TRBJ1-1	.	CASNQGWGGTEAFF	TGCGCCAGCAACCAGGGATGGGGAGGCACTGAAGCTTTCTTT
TRBV6-6	.	TRBJ2-7	.	CASRPKRELANEQYF	TGTGCCAGCAGACCCAAGAGGGAGCTGGCAAACGAGCAGTACTTC
TRBV5-3	TRBD1	TRBJ1-2	.	CARSTDRYNYGYTF	TGTGCCAGAAGCACGGACAGGTATAACTATGGCTACACCTTC
TRBV9	TRBD2	TRBJ2-2	.	CASSPLAGGISGELFF	TGTGCCAGCAGCCCCCTAGCGGGGGGGATCTCCGGGGAGCTGTTTTTT
TRBV29-1	.	TRBJ1-2	.	CSVGPLGGSYTF	TGCAGCGTTGGGCCGCTGGGCGGGAGCTACACCTTC
TRBV10-3	.	TRBJ2-5	.	CAISESHGQETQYF	TGTGCCATCAGTGAGTCCCACGGGCAAGAGACCCAGTACTTC
TRBV2	.	TRBJ2-4	.	CASIREENPNIQYF	TGTGCCAGCATTCGAGAGGAGAACCCGAACATTCAGTACTTC
TRBV5-1	.	TRBJ1-3	.	CASSLIGGFGNTIYF	TGCGCCAGCAGCTTAATCGGAGGATTCGGAAACACCATATATTTT
TRBV14	TRBD2	TRBJ2-7	once	CASSQDWAGGGGYEQYF	TGTGCCAGCAGCCAAGACTGGGCGGGAGGTGGTGGATACGAGCAGTACTTC
TRBV19	TRBD1	TRBJ1-5	.	CASMGQHSNQPQHF	TGTGCCAGTATGGGACAGCATAGCAATCAGCCCCAGCATTTT
TRBV5-1	.	TRBJ2-7	.	CASSLTGFPLSSFSYEQYF	TGCGCCAGCAGCTTGACAGGGTTCCCTCTGTCCTCCTTCTCCTACGAGCAGTACTTC
TRBV27	.	TRBJ2-3	once	CASSPQVTDTQYF	TGTGCCAGCAGTCCGCAGGTCACAGATACGCAGTATTTT
TRBV21-1	.	TRBJ2-1	.	CASPRLPPTNEQFF	TGTGCCAGCCCTAGACTACCTCCCACCAATGAGCAGTTCTTC
TRBV7-6	.	TRBJ2-3	.	CASSPPGFSTDTQYF	TGTGCCAGCAGTCCCCCGGGATTTAGCACAGATACGCAGTATTTT
TRBV9	TRBD1	TRBJ1-6	.	CASSPRTGGVGNSPLHF	TGTGCCAGCAGCCCCAGGACAGGGGGCGTTGGTAATTCACCCCTCCACTTT
TRBV18	TRBD1	TRBJ1-5	.	CASSPGTGFGQPQHF	TGTGCCAGCTCACCGGGGACAGGGTTTGGACAGCCCCAGCATTTT
TRBV7-6	.	TRBJ2-6	.	CASSPGSGANVLTF	TGTGCCAGCAGTCCCGGCTCTGGGGCCAACGTCCTGACTTTC
TRBV7-2	TRBD2	TRBJ2-1	.	CASSLFGLAGGGYNEQFF	TGTGCCAGCAGCTTGTTCGGACTAGCGGGAGGAGGGTACAATGAGCAGTTCTTC
TRBV11-3	TRBD1	TRBJ1-6	.	CASSLAGTETSPLHF	TGTGCCAGCAGCTTGGCCGGGACAGAAACCTCACCCCTCCACTTT
TRBV6-4	TRBD1	TRBJ2-7	.	CASSRTGQGDEQYF	TGTGCCAGCAGTCGAACGGGACAGGGGGACGAGCAGTACTTC
TRBV7-8	TRBD2	TRBJ2-5	.	CASSLALGLAARETQYF	TGTGCCAGCAGCTTAGCATTGGGACTAGCTGCGAGGGAGACCCAGTACTTC
TRBV14	.	TRBJ1-4	.	CASSQVAVKGLTNEKLFF	TGTGCCAGCAGCCAAGTGGCGGTCAAGGGGCTCACTAATGAAAAACTGTTTTTT
TRBV6-5	TRBD2	TRBJ2-3	few	CATRPSGTTDTQYF	TGTGCCACTCGCCCTAGCGGGACCACAGATACGCAGTATTTT